The 15 T cell receptor beta chains below were found in one sample sequenced in a study of spatial heterogeneity in lung cancer. TCRdb independently ran MiXCR on the 5' RACE reads; one entry per CDR3 protein. Among 15,000 to 20,000 distinct CDR3 sequences listed, about 8.9% were seen once. The time point denotes: blood at routine non-recurrence follow-up after resection. The material sequenced was PBMCs, taken at follow-up. The receptors shown here come from a male donor with early-stage non-small cell lung cancer.

This clonotype was seen repeatedly, ten times or more. The gene calls are TRBV4-3 and TRBJ2-5, with 12 positions matching TRBD2. Looked up from germline, CDR1 is LGHNA and CDR2 is YSLEER. This CDR3 is 17 amino acids long. V dropped 3 bases and J dropped 5; count of bases not matched to a gene: 10. The CDR3 DNA reads as TGCGCCAGCAGCCACACTAGCGGGGGGCCCCTCGGTGAGACCCAGTACTTC. Translated, it gives CASSHTSGGPLGETQYF.

This clonotype was recorded a few times. V usage is TRBV4-3 and J usage is TRBJ1-3; D may be TRBD1 (5 bases). This CDR3 contains 18 residues. Trimming removed 1 base from V and 4 bases from J, with 20 bases in between. CDR1 LGHNA and CDR2 YSLEER come from the germline V gene. The CDR3 spells CASSQVLARGTGGNTIYF. As DNA, the CDR3 is TGCGCCAGCAGCCAAGTCCTCGCGCGGGGCACCGGGGGAAACACCATATATTTT.

This CDR3 is CAWSRTGNTEAFF. The CDR3 region has the DNA TGTGCCTGGAGCCGGACGGGGAACACTGAAGCTTTCTTT. V is TRBV30 and J is TRBJ1-1; no reliable D call. V lost 3 bases to trimming and J lost 1 base, with 9 bases between them. The CDR3 spans 13 residues. Germline-derived CDR1 and CDR2 are GTSNPN and SVGIG (reference sequence).

This clonotype has a count of ten or more. V gene TRBV29-1 combines with J gene TRBJ1-3; unclear D gene. Germline CDR1 reads SQVTM; CDR2 reads ANQGSEA. The ends were cut back, 7 bases at V and 0 bases at J, with 10 bases in the middle. The CDR3 extends over 13 amino acids. The CDR3 here is CSGLQDSGNTIYF. CDR3 in DNA: TGCAGCGGCCTACAAGACTCTGGAAACACCATATATTTT.

In its sample, this clonotype was seen a few times. J is TRBJ2-3 and V is TRBV28, with TRBD1 identical over 10 bases. This CDR3 region has 16 residues. Germline V gives CDR1 MDHEN, CDR2 SYDVKM. Trimming took 10 bases from V and 3 from J; bases not matched to a gene: 13. The DNA of the CDR3 is TGTGCCACCCATCCGGGACAGGGGTTAGTTACAGATACGCAGTATTTT. Protein: CATHPGQGLVTDTQYF.

The rearrangement uses TRBV2 and TRBJ2-1; 11 bases fit TRBD2. CDR3 length: 16 residues. The junction had 7 bases not matched to a gene; V was cut back by 5 bases and J by 4 bases. In germline, CDR1 is SNHLY, CDR2 FYNNEI. The DNA of the CDR3 is TGTGCCAGCAGTTCGATTAGCGGGGGGGCATACAATGAGCAGTTCTTC. Translation gives CASSSISGGAYNEQFF.

This clonotype was detected many times. The V and J genes are TRBV5-4 and TRBJ2-5; possibly TRBD2 for D (6 bases). Germline assignment: CDR1 SGHNT and CDR2 YYREEE (reference sequence). The length of the CDR3 is 15 residues. V dropped 0 bases and J dropped 4 bases, with 13 bases sitting between them. CDR3 sequence (DNA): TGTGCCAGCAGCTTGGAACTAGCCAAGCGAGAGACCCAGTACTTC. Translation: CASSLELAKRETQYF.

This clonotype was detected many times. The V call is TRBV7-9, the J call TRBJ1-4, with 7 bases identical to TRBD1. Germline loops: CDR1 SEHNR, CDR2 FQNEAQ (reference sequence). This CDR3 has 14 residues. J gave up 7 bases and V 4 bases, and 6 bases lay outside the gene matches. The CDR3 protein is CASSSTGVVEKLFF. The CDR3 DNA follows: TGTGCCAGCAGCTCCACAGGGGTTGTTGAAAAACTGTTTTTT.

This clonotype is medium-sized within its sample. This chain connects TRBV7-9 to TRBJ1-2, with D possibly matching TRBD1 (6 bases). This CDR3 comprises 14 residues. Deletions cut 5 bases from V and 2 bases from J, with 12 bases between. Per germline, CDR1 SEHNR and CDR2 FQNEAQ (reference sequence). The CDR3 protein is CASSPGQQNYGYTF. CDR3 DNA sequence: TGTGCCAGCAGCCCCGGACAGCAGAACTATGGCTACACCTTC.

This clonotype was found many times. V and J are TRBV12-3 or TRBV12-4 and TRBJ1-1; tentatively, D is TRBD1 (6 bases). Trimming pared 7 bases from V and 0 bases from J, leaving 12 bases between. This CDR3 is 14 amino acids long. CDR3 DNA: TGTGCCAGCACCCAGGGGTTCATGAACACTGAAGCTTTCTTT. Translating gives CASTQGFMNTEAFF.

Sample share makes this clonotype medium-sized. The chain links TRBV4-1 to TRBJ1-1; no clear D. This CDR3 contains 13 residues. Per germline, CDR1 MGHRA and CDR2 YSYEKL. V gave up 1 base and J gave up 1 base, with 4 bases separating them. The CDR3: CASSQATNTEAFF. In DNA, the CDR3 is TGCGCCAGCAGCCAAGCCACGAACACTGAAGCTTTCTTT.

CDR3 loop: CASSGGAATDTQYF. CDR3 nucleotide sequence: TGTGCCAGCAGTGGGGGAGCGGCCACAGATACGCAGTATTTT. The genes are TRBV6-4 and TRBJ2-3, with a weak D call TRBD2 (5 bases). CDR3 length: 14 residues. Germline values: CDR1 MRHNA, CDR2 SNTAGT. V lost 4 bases and J 2 bases, leaving 10 bases between the germline ends.

This clonotype was picked up a small number of times. V gene TRBV5-6 combines with J gene TRBJ2-7, with 10 bases identical to TRBD1. The CDR3 runs to 14 residues. With V trimmed by 4 bases and J by 3 bases, 4 bases remained unmatched. CDR1 is SGHDT, CDR2 YYEEEE, per germline. For the CDR3, the DNA is TGTGCCAGCAGCACTTGGGACAGGGGCTACGAGCAGTACTTC. Translated: CASSTWDRGYEQYF. The entire variable domain, with the rest obtained from reference TRBV5-6 and TRBJ2-7, is as follows: DAGVTQSPTHLIKTRGQQVTLRCSPKSGHDTVSWYQQALGQGPQFIFQYYEEEERQRGNFPDRFSGHQFPNYSSELNVNALLLGDSALYLCASSTWDRGYEQYFGPGTRLTVT.

This clonotype was picked up many times. The V and J genes are TRBV5-1 and TRBJ2-7, with 8 bases that match TRBD1. The CDR3 length is 14 residues. J gave up 6 bases and V 4 bases, and 9 bases lay outside the gene matches. Germline V gene data show CDR1 as SGHRS and CDR2 as YFSETQ. The CDR3 nucleotides are TGCGCCAGCAGCCGATCAGGGGGCTTGGGCGAGCAGTACTTC. Its translation is CASSRSGGLGEQYF.

This clonotype was seen ten or more times. The chain employs TRBV9 and TRBJ2-7; TRBD2 agrees at 12 bases. J gave up 2 bases and V 0 bases, and 6 bases lay outside the gene matches. The CDR3 is made up of 17 amino acids. Germline V gene sequence: CDR1 SGDLS, CDR2 YYNGEE. The CDR3 nucleotides are TGTGCCAGCAGCGTAGCCGAAACTAGCGGGGGGACCTACGAGCAGTACTTC. Residues: CASSVAETSGGTYEQYF.